Presented here are 20 T cell receptor beta chains from one specimen sequenced in a study of blood T cell repertoires in COVID-19. Method: immunoSEQ multiplex PCR; TCRdb's copy keeps in-frame clones and lacks some. The repertoire consists of under 200,000 clones, with about 90% occurring once and the leading ten covering about 7%. Input material: PBMCs or T cells enriched from blood (not recorded which). The source of these receptors is a woman in her fifties or sixties who had recovered from COVID-19.

The chain couples TRBV10-1 to TRBJ1-5; 8 bases align to TRBD1. Germline V CDR1 and CDR2: WNHNN, SYGVQD (reference sequence). The CDR3 is 20 amino acids. The J segment lost 0 bases and the V segment lost 3 bases, leaving 16 bases of the junction unmatched. CDR3 bases: TGCGCCAGCAGTGATACGCCAGGTCGGACAGGGACTGATAGCAATCAGCCCCAGCATTTT. Amino acids: CASSDTPGRTGTDSNQPQHF.

The chain has TRBV9 and TRBJ2-7; 10 nucleotides agree with TRBD2. CDR1 and CDR2 from the germline V gene are SGDLS and YYNGEE. The length of the CDR3 is 15 residues. The ends lost 0 bases at V and 2 bases at J; junction bases unmatched: 2. As DNA, the CDR3 is TGTGCCAGCAGCGTAGCACTAGCGGGAACCTACGAGCAGTACTTC. As protein: CASSVALAGTYEQYF.

CDR3 sequence reads: CASSFPGQGNHEQYF. CDR3 nucleotide sequence: TGTGCCAGCAGCTTCCCGGGACAGGGGAACCACGAGCAGTACTTC. V usage is TRBV7-8 and J usage is TRBJ2-7, with TRBD1 matching 10 bases. Germline loops: CDR1 SGHVS, CDR2 FQNEAQ. V lost 3 bases to trimming and J lost 5 bases; unmatched junction nucleotides: 7. This CDR3 has 15 amino acids.

In DNA, the CDR3 is TGTGCCAGCAGTCCCGGGATTCCCTACGAGCAGTACTTC. Its protein product is CASSPGIPYEQYF. The rearrangement uses TRBV2 and TRBJ2-7; a possible D gene is TRBD2 (5 bases). Germline values: CDR1 SNHLY, CDR2 FYNNEI. The ends were cut back, 5 bases at V and 2 bases at J, with 10 bases in the middle. This CDR3 spans 13 amino acids.

In nucleotides, the CDR3 is TGTGCCAGCAGTTCCCTAAAAGGGACAGGCTATGGCTACACCTTC. Its translation: CASSSLKGTGYGYTF. The J gene is TRBJ1-2, the V gene TRBV28; 8 positions match TRBD1. CDR3 length: 15 amino acids. Germline values: CDR1 MDHEN, CDR2 SYDVKM. The trim removed 4 bases at V and 4 bases at J, leaving 8 bases unmatched.

The chain has TRBV6-1 and TRBJ1-2; possible D gene TRBD1, 6 bases. The CDR3 totals 13 residues. Trimming cost V 1 base and J 7 bases, with 10 bases left between them. CDR1 and CDR2 (germline): MNHNS, SASEGT. This chain's CDR3 is CASSEGGRGGYTF. CDR3 in DNA: TGTGCCAGCAGTGAAGGGGGGCGAGGTGGCTACACCTTC.

The rearrangement joins TRBV11-3 to TRBJ2-7; the match to TRBD1 covers 7 bases. The V and J ends lost 3 bases and 5 bases, in that order; junction bases with no gene match: 7. The CDR3 has 14 amino acids. Per the germline V gene, CDR1 is SGHNT and CDR2 is YENEEA. CDR3 coding DNA: TGTGCCAGCAGCTTCGGGGACAGCCGGGACGAGCAGTACTTC. This translates into CASSFGDSRDEQYF.

The chain combines TRBV2 with TRBJ2-5; no clear D. The CDR3 spans 14 residues. V dropped 6 bases and J dropped 2 bases, with 13 bases sitting between them. Germline loops: CDR1 SNHLY, CDR2 FYNNEI. DNA of the CDR3: TGTGCCAGCAGATACCGAGCTTATCAAGAGACCCAGTACTTC. Translated, it gives CASRYRAYQETQYF. Based on the CDR3 plus reference TRBV2 and TRBJ2-5, the full variable domain is EPEVTQTPSHQVTQMGQEVILRCVPISNHLYFYWYRQILGQKVEFLVSFYNNEISEKSEIFDDQFSVERPDGSNFTLKIRSTKLEDSAMYFCASRYRAYQETQYFGPGTRLLVL.

The chain employs TRBV28 and TRBJ1-5, with D tentatively TRBD1 (5 bases). V lost 6 bases, J lost 4 bases, and 10 bases lay in between. Germline V gene lookup returns CDR1 MDHEN and CDR2 SYDVKM. The CDR3 runs 13 residues. The CDR3 nucleotides read TGTGCCAGCAGGCCGGGACTAAATCAGCCCCAGCATTTT. As protein: CASRPGLNQPQHF. Based on the CDR3 plus reference TRBV28 and TRBJ1-5, the full variable domain is DVKVTQSSRYLVKRTGEKVFLECVQDMDHENMFWYRQDPGLGLRLIYFSYDVKMKEKGDIPEGYSVSREKKERFSLILESASTNQTSMYLCASRPGLNQPQHFGDGTRLSIL.

This chain uses TRBV7-2 with TRBJ2-1; 7 positions match TRBD2. This CDR3 has 15 amino acids. In germline, CDR1 is SGHTA, CDR2 FQGNSA. V gave up 4 bases and J gave up 5 bases; unmatched junction bases: 8. CDR3 DNA sequence: TGTGCCAGCAGCTCGCGGGAGATGGGCAACAATGAGCAGTTCTTC. Translated: CASSSREMGNNEQFF.

This chain links TRBV7-2 with TRBJ2-1, with 11 bases aligning to TRBD2. CDR1 and CDR2 (germline): SGHTA, FQGNSA. V was pared by 2 bases and J by 12 bases, with 9 bases of the junction left unmatched. The length of the CDR3 is 15 residues. The CDR3 is CASSLRGLAALGQFF. CDR3 in DNA: TGTGCCAGCAGCTTAAGGGGACTAGCGGCATTGGGGCAGTTCTTC.

The chain has TRBV9 and TRBJ2-2; D is unclear. The CDR3 sequence is 12 residues long. Trimming cost V 2 bases and J 7 bases, with 6 bases left between them. Germline V gene data show CDR1 as SGDLS and CDR2 as YYNGEE. In DNA form, the CDR3 reads TGTGCCAGCAGCGTCGCAGACGGGGAGCTGTTTTTT. Translated, it gives CASSVADGELFF.

This sequence joins TRBV15 and TRBJ1-2; 10 nucleotides agree with TRBD1. The CDR3 consists of 14 residues. Germline CDR1 and CDR2: LNHNV and YYDKDF (reference sequence). J gave up 4 bases and V 3 bases, and 2 bases lay outside the gene matches. The CDR3 DNA follows: TGTGCCACCAGCAGGGACAGGGGGTTCTATGGCTACACCTTC. Its protein product is CATSRDRGFYGYTF.

The CDR3 DNA follows: TGTGCCAGCAGCTTAGCGCTAGCGGGAGCTTTTTACGAGCAGTACTTC. Translated, it gives CASSLALAGAFYEQYF. The gene calls are TRBV7-2 and TRBJ2-7; 10 nucleotides line up with TRBD2. Germline CDR1 is SGHTA and CDR2 is FQGNSA. Losses at the gene ends were 0 bases for V and 4 bases for J; bases not matched to a gene: 6. The CDR3 runs 16 residues.

The chain employs TRBV5-1 and TRBJ2-3, with 7 bases that match TRBD2. The CDR3 consists of 15 residues. V shed 2 bases and J 1 base; nucleotides not matched to a gene: 4. Germline V gene lookup returns CDR1 SGHRS and CDR2 YFSETQ. The CDR3: CASSFGAGGTDTQYF. CDR3 sequence (DNA): TGCGCCAGCAGCTTTGGGGCGGGGGGCACAGATACGCAGTATTTT.

Written as DNA, the CDR3 is TGTGCCAGCAGTATAGGACAGGGGAGAAACACCATATATTTT. As protein: CASSIGQGRNTIYF. The rearrangement links TRBV28 to TRBJ1-3; TRBD1 matches 9 bases. Germline V gene lookup returns CDR1 MDHEN and CDR2 SYDVKM. The CDR3 extends over 14 amino acids. V shed 5 bases, J shed 5 bases, and the junction held 4 bases outside the gene matches.

Many counts were recorded for this clone. The rearrangement links TRBV7-9 to TRBJ2-3; 8 positions match TRBD2. This CDR3 spans 16 amino acids. Germline trimming cut 5 bases from V and 0 bases from J; bases unmatched to any gene: 7. Germline loops: CDR1 SEHNR, CDR2 FQNEAQ (reference sequence). The CDR3 coding sequence is TGTGCCAGCAGCAAGGTTAGCGGGGTTAGCACAGATACGCAGTATTTT. It translates to CASSKVSGVSTDTQYF.

This chain connects TRBV19 to TRBJ2-1; 8 bases are shared with TRBD2. V was pared by 3 bases and J by 0 bases, with 7 bases of the junction left unmatched. The CDR3 covers 17 residues. The germline V gene has CDR1 LNHDA and CDR2 SQIVND (reference sequence). CDR3 sequence reads: CASSMGGAGGSYNEQFF. The CDR3 region has the DNA TGTGCCAGTAGTATGGGGGGGGCGGGAGGCTCCTACAATGAGCAGTTCTTC. The full variable domain, in which reference TRBV19 and TRBJ2-1 provide the parts outside the CDR3, is DGGITQSPKYLFRKEGQNVTLSCEQNLNHDAMYWYRQDPGQGLRLIYYSQIVNDFQKGDIAEGYSVSREKKESFPLTVTSAQKNPTAFYLCASSMGGAGGSYNEQFFGPGTRLTVL.

The rearrangement joins TRBV11-2 to TRBJ1-1; possible D gene TRBD1, 5 bases. The germline V and J ends were trimmed by 0 bases and 7 bases, with 18 bases remaining between them. CDR1 is SGHAT, CDR2 FQNNGV, per germline. The CDR3 runs 16 residues. The CDR3 sequence is CASSLEVGGEGGEAFF. The CDR3 DNA sequence: TGTGCCAGCAGCTTAGAGGTCGGAGGGGAGGGTGGTGAAGCTTTCTTT.

The V gene is TRBV24-1, the J gene TRBJ2-1; 8 bases line up with TRBD2. Trimming cost V 5 bases and J 2 bases; bases outside gene matches: 13. CDR1 KGHDR and CDR2 SFDVKD come from the germline V gene. The CDR3 length is 18 residues. CDR3 sequence reads: CATSASLHEREPYNEQFF. The DNA for the CDR3 is TGTGCCACCAGTGCCTCACTGCACGAGCGGGAGCCCTACAATGAGCAGTTCTTC.